Listed below are T cell receptor beta chains from one sample, sequenced in a study of blood T cell repertoires in COVID-19. Using immunoSEQ multiplex PCR, the repertoire was profiled, and TCRdb retains in-frame clones only, with some absent. The table lists approximately 190,000 clones, 80% to 90% of them singletons, with approximately 2.1% in the top ten. The material sequenced was peripheral blood. All receptors derive from a man aged 65 to 85 with active or convalescent COVID-19. The conserved cysteine and the conserved F or W are not part of the CDR3 here. D genes are given only for firm matches.

j_gene: TRBJ1-1
v_gene: TRBV28
d_gene: TRBD1
CDR3aa: GSWDRAVRNTEAF

j_gene: TRBJ2-3
v_gene: TRBV7-9
d_gene: TRBD1
CDR3aa: ASSYRQGATDTQY

j_gene: TRBJ2-3
v_gene: TRBV9
d_gene: NA
CDR3aa: ASSGTGTSLTDTQY

j_gene: TRBJ2-5
v_gene: TRBV20-1
d_gene: NA
CDR3aa: SASWGGPGETQY

j_gene: TRBJ2-2
v_gene: TRBV19
d_gene: TRBD1
CDR3aa: ASSIDWGTANTGELF

j_gene: TRBJ1-1
v_gene: TRBV19
d_gene: TRBD1
CDR3aa: ASSKTGVNTEAF

j_gene: TRBJ1-2
v_gene: TRBV28
d_gene: NA
CDR3aa: ASSLGGVREDYGYT

j_gene: TRBJ1-1
v_gene: TRBV10-3
d_gene: NA
CDR3aa: AISGTADTEAF

j_gene: TRBJ2-4
v_gene: TRBV28
d_gene: TRBD1
CDR3aa: ASSLRDSKQY

j_gene: TRBJ2-5
v_gene: TRBV5-6
d_gene: NA
CDR3aa: ASSSRGVGETQY

j_gene: TRBJ1-5
v_gene: TRBV28
d_gene: NA
CDR3aa: ASRSGGSNQPQH

j_gene: TRBJ1-2
v_gene: TRBV12-3/TRBV12-4
d_gene: NA
CDR3aa: ASSLGGAYT

j_gene: TRBJ2-5
v_gene: TRBV7-2
d_gene: TRBD2
CDR3aa: ASSLVGTSGSETQY

j_gene: TRBJ1-2
v_gene: TRBV24-1
d_gene: NA
CDR3aa: ATSGRGEDYGYT

j_gene: TRBJ1-1
v_gene: TRBV7-2
d_gene: TRBD1
CDR3aa: ASSIPGQGPTEAF

j_gene: TRBJ2-1
v_gene: TRBV9
d_gene: NA
CDR3aa: ASSVGVTGSYNEQF

j_gene: TRBJ1-1
v_gene: TRBV6-2/TRBV6-3
d_gene: NA
CDR3aa: ASSYSSAYAGAF

j_gene: TRBJ2-7
v_gene: TRBV19
d_gene: NA
CDR3aa: ASSKGRGYEQY

j_gene: TRBJ2-7
v_gene: TRBV9
d_gene: TRBD2
CDR3aa: ASSGGGEGYEQY

j_gene: TRBJ1-2
v_gene: TRBV6-5
d_gene: NA
CDR3aa: ASIEGGYSYGYT

j_gene: TRBJ2-5
v_gene: TRBV6-6
d_gene: NA
CDR3aa: ASIGVGIQETQY

j_gene: TRBJ1-2
v_gene: TRBV29-1
d_gene: NA
CDR3aa: SVWGGNYGYT

j_gene: TRBJ2-5
v_gene: TRBV2
d_gene: TRBD2
CDR3aa: ASRPQTGLARETQY

j_gene: TRBJ2-1
v_gene: TRBV27
d_gene: NA
CDR3aa: ASSLSASPYNEQF

j_gene: TRBJ1-2
v_gene: TRBV6-2/TRBV6-3
d_gene: NA
CDR3aa: ASSYGQASSYGYT

j_gene: TRBJ2-2
v_gene: TRBV7-8
d_gene: TRBD1
CDR3aa: ASSNTGATGTGELF

j_gene: TRBJ1-6
v_gene: TRBV11-2
d_gene: TRBD1
CDR3aa: ASSPWGQGNSPLH

j_gene: TRBJ2-1
v_gene: TRBV25-1
d_gene: NA
CDR3aa: ASSARGRNEQF

j_gene: TRBJ2-2
v_gene: TRBV4-1
d_gene: NA
CDR3aa: ASSHPHSSNTGELF

j_gene: TRBJ2-6
v_gene: TRBV5-4
d_gene: NA
CDR3aa: ASSLGPASSGANVLT

j_gene: TRBJ1-5
v_gene: TRBV18
d_gene: TRBD1
CDR3aa: ASSAIPGQGNQPQH